This T cell receptor (beta chain) was sequenced during a study of CD4+ T cells in melanoma. Study findings and constraints: In melanoma, neoantigen-specific CD4+ T cells reportedly differed in differentiation state.

Only in-frame clones appear in the TCRdb table, and some are missing; sequencing was by immunoSEQ multiplex PCR. The table includes tens of thousands of clones, roughly three quarters detected once. About this clone itself: Its antigen is still unknown.

V shed 0 bases and J shed 4 bases, with 9 bases lying between them. Germline V gives CDR1 MNHEY, CDR2 SVGAGI. This CDR3 has 14 residues. The TCR sequence derives from a human donor with melanoma. J is TRBJ1-2 and V is TRBV6-5; D is uncertain. The sample was tumor tissue. CDR3 sequence (DNA): TGTGCCAGCAGTTACTCGAGACCGGGCTATGGCTACACCTTC. Translated: CASSYSRPGYGYTF.